This is a list of T cell receptor beta chains from one sample in a study of cytotoxic CD8 clonotypes in ibrutinib-treated CLL. The protocol was immunoSEQ multiplex PCR, while the TCRdb copy is restricted to in-frame clones and leaves out a portion. The sample lists roughly 180,000 clones; over 60% were seen once. Sequenced material: PBMCs, taken after 24 months of ibrutinib treatment. The receptors stem from a human donor with chronic lymphocytic leukemia. The CDR3 runs from the conserved cysteine through the conserved F or W. A D gene is named only where the DNA matches it firmly. The size entry is marked missing in some rows and otherwise reads once, few, many or a size class.

v_gene	abundance	len	d_gene	j_gene	CDR3aa	CDR3nt
TRBV7-9	NA	17	NA	TRBJ2-2	CASSSPPGQPNTGELFF	TGTGCCAGCAGCTCACCACCGGGACAACCGAACACCGGGGAGCTGTTTTTT
TRBV7-9	NA	18	TRBD2	TRBJ2-1	CASSLGLAGGPIYNEQFF	TGTGCCAGCAGCTTGGGACTAGCGGGAGGGCCGATCTACAATGAGCAGTTCTTC
TRBV29-1	NA	14	NA	TRBJ2-1	CSAKDSSSYNEQFF	TGCAGCGCCAAAGACTCAAGCTCCTACAATGAGCAGTTCTTC
TRBV6-5	NA	14	NA	TRBJ1-5	CASSFQGWNQPQHF	TGTGCCAGCAGTTTTCAGGGCTGGAATCAGCCCCAGCATTTT
TRBV29-1	few	12	NA	TRBJ2-5	CSVTPAVETQYF	TGCAGCGTTACGCCCGCCGTAGAGACCCAGTACTTC
TRBV19	NA	15	TRBD1	TRBJ1-1	CASRQGQAAHTEAFF	TGTGCCAGTAGGCAGGGACAGGCGGCTCACACTGAAGCTTTCTTT
TRBV5-1	NA	15	TRBD2	TRBJ2-7	CASSLGTSGSGEQYF	TGCGCCAGCAGCTTGGGGACTAGCGGGAGCGGCGAGCAGTACTTC
TRBV2	NA	11	TRBD1	TRBJ2-7	CASIDRGEQYF	TGTGCCAGCATTGACAGGGGCGAGCAGTACTTC
TRBV5-6	NA	14	TRBD1	TRBJ2-7	CASSFGQGSYEQYF	TGTGCCAGCAGCTTTGGACAGGGTTCCTACGAGCAGTACTTC
TRBV7-6	NA	16	TRBD1	TRBJ2-1	CASSQIIGGRYNEQFF	TGTGCCAGCAGCCAGATCATAGGGGGCCGGTACAATGAGCAGTTCTTC
TRBV6-4	few	13	NA	TRBJ2-2	CASSAQGTGELFF	TGTGCCAGCAGCGCACAGGGTACCGGGGAGCTGTTTTTT
TRBV9	once	17	TRBD2	TRBJ2-1	CASSGPYSGKGNNEQFF	TGTGCCAGCAGCGGACCTTATAGCGGGAAGGGAAACAATGAGCAGTTCTTC
TRBV7-6	few	12	NA	TRBJ2-5	CASSLAWETQYF	TGTGCCAGCAGCTTAGCTTGGGAGACCCAGTACTTC
TRBV2	few	12	NA	TRBJ1-2	CASSETGLGYTF	TGTGCCAGCAGTGAAACGGGGCTTGGCTACACCTTC
TRBV7-9	few	17	NA	TRBJ2-5	CASSLGTTIGPQETQYF	TGTGCCAGCAGCTTAGGGACTACCATCGGACCACAAGAGACCCAGTACTTC
TRBV9	NA	15	TRBD2	TRBJ2-1	CASSASGRSGNEQFF	TGTGCCAGCAGCGCAAGCGGGAGGTCAGGCAATGAGCAGTTCTTC
TRBV11-2	few	16	TRBD2	TRBJ2-1	CASSLVSLAGEVEQFF	TGTGCCAGCAGCTTAGTTAGTCTAGCGGGAGAGGTTGAGCAGTTCTTC
TRBV18	NA	12	TRBD1	TRBJ1-5	CASSPGTGSQHF	TGTGCCAGCTCACCAGGGACAGGGAGCCAGCATTTT
TRBV6-5	NA	14	NA	TRBJ2-7	CASSLWPSVGEQYF	TGTGCCAGCAGTTTATGGCCCAGTGTGGGCGAGCAGTACTTC
TRBV4-1	NA	17	TRBD1	TRBJ1-5	CASSQGTGGNRNQPQHF	TGCGCCAGCAGCCAAGGGACAGGGGGCAATCGCAATCAGCCCCAGCATTTT
TRBV2	NA	14	TRBD1	TRBJ1-4	CASHSQGAAEKLFF	TGTGCCAGCCACAGTCAGGGGGCGGCGGAAAAACTGTTTTTT
TRBV27	NA	14	NA	TRBJ2-7	CASSLGMRSYEQYF	TGTGCCAGCAGTTTGGGGATGCGCTCCTACGAGCAGTACTTC
TRBV7-2	NA	17	NA	TRBJ2-2	CASSLNAPTLLNGELFF	TGTGCCAGCAGCTTAAATGCCCCTACGCTGTTGAACGGGGAGCTGTTTTTT
TRBV15	few	12	NA	TRBJ1-1	CATSREASHIGF	TGTGCCACCAGCAGAGAAGCGAGTCACATAGGCTTT
TRBV5-4	NA	13	NA	TRBJ2-7	CASSLQPSYEQYF	TGTGCCAGCAGCTTACAGCCGTCCTACGAGCAGTACTTC
TRBV30	NA	11	NA	TRBJ2-3	CAWASSHTQYF	TGTGCCTGGGCCAGCAGCCATACGCAGTATTTT
TRBV27	NA	15	TRBD2	TRBJ2-7	CASSLTSGGHYEQYF	TGTGCCAGCAGTCTGACTAGCGGAGGGCATTACGAGCAGTACTTC
TRBV7-3	NA	15	NA	TRBJ2-2	CASSLSGVGTGELFF	TGTGCCAGCAGCTTATCAGGGGTCGGCACCGGGGAGCTGTTTTTT